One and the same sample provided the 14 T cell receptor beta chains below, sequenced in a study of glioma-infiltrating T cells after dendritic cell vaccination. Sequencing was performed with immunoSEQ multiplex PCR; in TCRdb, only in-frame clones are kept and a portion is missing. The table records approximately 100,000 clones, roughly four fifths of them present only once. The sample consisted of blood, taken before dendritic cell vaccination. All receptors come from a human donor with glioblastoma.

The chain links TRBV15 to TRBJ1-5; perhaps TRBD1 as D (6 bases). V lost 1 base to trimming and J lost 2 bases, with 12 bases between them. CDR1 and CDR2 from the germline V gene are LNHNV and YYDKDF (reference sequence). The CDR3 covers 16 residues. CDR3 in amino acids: CATSRADSRGNQPQHF. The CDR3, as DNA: TGTGCCACCAGCAGAGCGGACAGCAGGGGCAATCAGCCCCAGCATTTT.

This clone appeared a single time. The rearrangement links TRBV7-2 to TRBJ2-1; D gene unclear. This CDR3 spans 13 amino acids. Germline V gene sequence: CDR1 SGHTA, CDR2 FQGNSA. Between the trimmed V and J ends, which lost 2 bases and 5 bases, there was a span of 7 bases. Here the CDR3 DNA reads TGTGCCAGCAGCTTAAGCCTGAACAATGAGCAGTTCTTC. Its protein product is CASSLSLNNEQFF.

CDR3 in amino acids: CASSPGQGFSPQHF. CDR3 bases: TGCGCCAGCAGCCCGGGACAGGGTTTTTCGCCCCAGCATTTT. The rearrangement links TRBV5-1 to TRBJ1-5; 9 bases line up with TRBD1. In germline, CDR1 is SGHRS, CDR2 YFSETQ. V gave up 4 bases and J gave up 9 bases; unmatched junction bases: 8. The CDR3 is made up of 14 amino acids.

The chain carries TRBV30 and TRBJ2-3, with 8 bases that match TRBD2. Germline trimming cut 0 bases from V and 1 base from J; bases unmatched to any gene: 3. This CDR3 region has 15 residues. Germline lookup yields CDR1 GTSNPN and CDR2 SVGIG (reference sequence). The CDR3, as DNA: TGTGCCTGGAGTGTAGATAGCGGGGGCACAGATACGCAGTATTTT. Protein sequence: CAWSVDSGGTDTQYF.

CDR3: CASSPTGNTEAFF. Here the CDR3 DNA reads TGTGCCAGCAGCCCGACAGGGAACACTGAAGCTTTCTTT. The rearrangement uses TRBV7-3 and TRBJ1-1; the D gene is possibly TRBD1 (6 bases). Deletions cut 5 bases from V and 1 base from J, with 8 bases between. In germline, CDR1 is SGHTA, CDR2 FQGTGA. This CDR3 spans 13 amino acids.

This CDR3 is CASSSRGQGGTEAFF. The CDR3 coding sequence is TGTGCCAGCAGTTCCCGAGGACAGGGCGGCACTGAAGCTTTCTTT. The chain combines TRBV6-5 with TRBJ1-1, with 8 bases fitting TRBD1. Germline trimming cut 4 bases from V and 4 bases from J; bases unmatched to any gene: 8. Germline assignment: CDR1 MNHEY and CDR2 SVGAGI. CDR3 size: 15 residues.

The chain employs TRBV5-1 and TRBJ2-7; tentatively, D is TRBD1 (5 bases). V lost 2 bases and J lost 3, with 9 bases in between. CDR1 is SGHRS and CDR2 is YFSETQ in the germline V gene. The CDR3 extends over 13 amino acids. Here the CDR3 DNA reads TGCGCCAGCAGCTTAGGACACTACTACGAGCAGTACTTC. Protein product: CASSLGHYYEQYF.

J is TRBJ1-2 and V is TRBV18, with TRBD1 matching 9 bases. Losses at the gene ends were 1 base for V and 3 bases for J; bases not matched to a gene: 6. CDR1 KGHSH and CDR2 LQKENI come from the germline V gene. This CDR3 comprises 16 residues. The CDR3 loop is CASSPRVQGADYGYTF. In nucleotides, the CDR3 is TGTGCCAGCTCACCACGAGTACAGGGGGCTGACTATGGCTACACCTTC.

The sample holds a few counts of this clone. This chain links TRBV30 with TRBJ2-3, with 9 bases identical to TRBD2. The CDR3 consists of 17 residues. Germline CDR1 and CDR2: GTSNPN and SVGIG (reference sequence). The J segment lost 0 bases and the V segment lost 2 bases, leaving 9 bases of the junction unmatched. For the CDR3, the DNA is TGTGCCTGGAGTCGCCTAGCGGGGTTCGGAAGCACAGATACGCAGTATTTT. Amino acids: CAWSRLAGFGSTDTQYF. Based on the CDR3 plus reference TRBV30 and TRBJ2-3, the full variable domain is SQTIHQWPATLVQPVGSPLSLECTVEGTSNPNLYWYRQAAGRGLQLLFYSVGIGQISSEVPQNLSASRPQDRQFILSSKKLLLSDSGFYLCAWSRLAGFGSTDTQYFGPGTRLTVL.

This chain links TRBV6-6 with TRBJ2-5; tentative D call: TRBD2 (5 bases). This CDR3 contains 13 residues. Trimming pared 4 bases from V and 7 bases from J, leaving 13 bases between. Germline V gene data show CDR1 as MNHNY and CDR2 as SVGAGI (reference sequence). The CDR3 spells CASSWLEDGTQYF. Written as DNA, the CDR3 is TGTGCCAGCAGTTGGCTGGAGGATGGGACCCAGTACTTC.

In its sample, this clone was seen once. The CDR3 sequence: CASSQTSGGSNTQYF. CDR3 coding DNA: TGCGCCAGCAGCCAGACTAGCGGGGGGTCGAATACGCAGTATTTT. This chain uses TRBV4-1 with TRBJ2-3; 13 nucleotides line up with TRBD2. The CDR3 extends over 15 amino acids. After removal of 3 bases from V and 7 bases from J, the junction contained 4 bases not matched to a gene. From germline, CDR1 is MGHRA and CDR2 YSYEKL.

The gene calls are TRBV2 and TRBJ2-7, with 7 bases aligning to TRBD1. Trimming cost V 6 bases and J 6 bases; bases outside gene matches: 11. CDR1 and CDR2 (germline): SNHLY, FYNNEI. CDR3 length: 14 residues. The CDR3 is CASSLDRETPEQYF. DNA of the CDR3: TGTGCCAGCAGCCTCGACAGGGAAACACCCGAGCAGTACTTC.

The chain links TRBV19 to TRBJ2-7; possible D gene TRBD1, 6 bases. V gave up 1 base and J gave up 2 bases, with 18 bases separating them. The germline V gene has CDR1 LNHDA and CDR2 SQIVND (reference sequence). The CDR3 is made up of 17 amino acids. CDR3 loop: CASSIGKGRGETYEQYF. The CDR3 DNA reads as TGTGCCAGTAGTATAGGAAAGGGCAGGGGCGAGACCTACGAGCAGTACTTC.

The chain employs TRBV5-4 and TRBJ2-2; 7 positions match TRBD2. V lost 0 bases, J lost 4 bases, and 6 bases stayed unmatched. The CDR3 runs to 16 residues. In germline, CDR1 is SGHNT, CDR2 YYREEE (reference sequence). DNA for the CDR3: TGTGCCAGCAGCTTGGCGGGGCGGGGGTGCACCGGGGAGCTGTTTTTT. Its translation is CASSLAGRGCTGELFF.